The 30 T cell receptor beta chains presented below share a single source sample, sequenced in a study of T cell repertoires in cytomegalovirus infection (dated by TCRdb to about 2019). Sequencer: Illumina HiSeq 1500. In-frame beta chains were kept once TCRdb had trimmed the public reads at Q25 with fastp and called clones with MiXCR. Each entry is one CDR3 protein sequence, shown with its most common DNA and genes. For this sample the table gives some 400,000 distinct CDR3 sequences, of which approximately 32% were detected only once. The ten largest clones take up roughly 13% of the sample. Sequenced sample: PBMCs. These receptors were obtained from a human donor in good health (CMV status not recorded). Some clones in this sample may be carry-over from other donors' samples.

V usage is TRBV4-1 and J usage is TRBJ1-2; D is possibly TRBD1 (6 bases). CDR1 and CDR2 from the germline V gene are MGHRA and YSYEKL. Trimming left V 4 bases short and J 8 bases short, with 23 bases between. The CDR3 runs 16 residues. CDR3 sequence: CASSLDPGQSVRGYTF. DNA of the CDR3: TGCGCCAGCAGCCTGGACCCCGGACAGTCCGTTAGGGGCTACACCTTC.

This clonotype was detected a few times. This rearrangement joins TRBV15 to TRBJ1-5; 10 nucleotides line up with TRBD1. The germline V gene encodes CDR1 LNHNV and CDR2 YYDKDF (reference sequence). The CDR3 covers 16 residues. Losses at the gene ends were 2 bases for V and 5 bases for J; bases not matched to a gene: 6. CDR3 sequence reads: CATSRHRQGADQPQHF. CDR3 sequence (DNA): TGTGCCACCAGCAGACATCGACAGGGGGCTGATCAGCCCCAGCATTTT.

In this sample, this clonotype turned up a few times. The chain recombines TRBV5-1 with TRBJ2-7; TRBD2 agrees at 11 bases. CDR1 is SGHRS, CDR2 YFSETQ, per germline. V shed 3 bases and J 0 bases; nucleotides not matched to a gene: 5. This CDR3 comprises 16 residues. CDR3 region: CASSYLAGGSSYEQYF. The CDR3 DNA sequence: TGCGCCAGCAGCTACCTAGCGGGGGGTTCCTCCTACGAGCAGTACTTC.

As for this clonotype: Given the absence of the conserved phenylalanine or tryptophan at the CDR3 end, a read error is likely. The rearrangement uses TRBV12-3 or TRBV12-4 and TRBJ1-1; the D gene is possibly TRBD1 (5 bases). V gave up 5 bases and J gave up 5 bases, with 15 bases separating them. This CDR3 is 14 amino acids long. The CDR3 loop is CASSPGGGRTEAFI. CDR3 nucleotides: TGTGCCAGCAGTCCTGGGGGGGGGAGGACTGAAGCTTTCATT.

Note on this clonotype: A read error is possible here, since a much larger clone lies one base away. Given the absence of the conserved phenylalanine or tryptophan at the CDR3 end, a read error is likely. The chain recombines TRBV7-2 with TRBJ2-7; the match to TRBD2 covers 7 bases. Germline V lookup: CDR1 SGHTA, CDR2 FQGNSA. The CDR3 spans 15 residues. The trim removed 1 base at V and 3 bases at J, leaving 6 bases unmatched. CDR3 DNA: TGTGCCAGCAGCTTAGGGGGGGGACGATACTACGAGCAGTACTTA. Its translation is CASSLGGGRYYEQYL.

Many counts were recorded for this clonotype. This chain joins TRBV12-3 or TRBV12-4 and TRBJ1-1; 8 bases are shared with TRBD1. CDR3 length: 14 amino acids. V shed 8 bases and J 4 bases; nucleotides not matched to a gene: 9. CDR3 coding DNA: TGTGCCAGCGGATTAAGGACAGGGAGCACTGAAGCTTTCTTT. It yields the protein CASGLRTGSTEAFF.

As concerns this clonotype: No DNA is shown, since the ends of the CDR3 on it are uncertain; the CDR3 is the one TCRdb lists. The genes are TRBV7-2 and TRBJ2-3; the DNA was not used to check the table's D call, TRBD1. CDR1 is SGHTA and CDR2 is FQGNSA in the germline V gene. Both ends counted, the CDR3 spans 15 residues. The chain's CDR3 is CSSSLWGGGTDTHYF.

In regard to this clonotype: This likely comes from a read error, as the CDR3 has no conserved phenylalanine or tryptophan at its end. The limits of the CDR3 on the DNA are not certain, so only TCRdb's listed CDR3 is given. The CDR3 is CASTRWEYNEQLL. The chain joins TRBV12-3 or TRBV12-4 to TRBJ2-1; the DNA was not compared with TRBD1, the D call given in the table. The CDR3 is 13 amino acids long, termini counted.

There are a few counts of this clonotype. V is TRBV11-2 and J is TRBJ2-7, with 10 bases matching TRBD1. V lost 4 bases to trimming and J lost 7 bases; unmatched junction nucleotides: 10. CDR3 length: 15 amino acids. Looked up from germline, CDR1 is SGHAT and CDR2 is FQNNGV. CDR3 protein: CASSWTRTGGEEQYF. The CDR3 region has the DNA TGTGCCAGCAGCTGGACGCGGACAGGGGGAGAGGAGCAGTACTTC.

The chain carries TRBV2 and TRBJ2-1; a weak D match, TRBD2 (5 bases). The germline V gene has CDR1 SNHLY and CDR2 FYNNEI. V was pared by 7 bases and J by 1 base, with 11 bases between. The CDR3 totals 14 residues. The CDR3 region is CASTAGESYNEQFF. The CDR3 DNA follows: TGTGCCAGCACGGCGGGTGAATCCTACAATGAGCAGTTCTTC.

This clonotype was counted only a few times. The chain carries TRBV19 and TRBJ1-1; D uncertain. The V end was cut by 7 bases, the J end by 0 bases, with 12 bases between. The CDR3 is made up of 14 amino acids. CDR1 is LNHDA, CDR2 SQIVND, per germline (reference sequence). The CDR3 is CASTPPAMNTEAFF. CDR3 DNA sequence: TGTGCCAGTACCCCTCCCGCAATGAACACTGAAGCTTTCTTT. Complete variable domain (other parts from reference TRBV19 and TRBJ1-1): DGGITQSPKYLFRKEGQNVTLSCEQNLNHDAMYWYRQDPGQGLRLIYYSQIVNDFQKGDIAEGYSVSREKKESFPLTVTSAQKNPTAFYLCASTPPAMNTEAFFGQGTRLTVV.

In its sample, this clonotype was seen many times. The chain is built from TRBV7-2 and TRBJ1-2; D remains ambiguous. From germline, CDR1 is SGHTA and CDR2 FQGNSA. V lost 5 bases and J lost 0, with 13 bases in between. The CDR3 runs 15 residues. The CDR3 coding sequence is TGTGCCAGCAGCCCCAGTGGGGTAACTAACTATGGCTACACCTTC. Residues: CASSPSGVTNYGYTF.

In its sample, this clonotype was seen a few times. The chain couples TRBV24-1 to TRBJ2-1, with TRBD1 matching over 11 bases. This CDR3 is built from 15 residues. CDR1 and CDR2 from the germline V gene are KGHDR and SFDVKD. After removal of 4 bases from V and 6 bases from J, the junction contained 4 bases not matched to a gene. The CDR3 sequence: CATSDRDRGINEQFF. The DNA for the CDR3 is TGTGCCACCAGTGACCGGGACAGGGGGATCAATGAGCAGTTCTTC.

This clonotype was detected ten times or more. The CDR3 protein is CASSPMGREKNEQFF. The DNA of the CDR3 is TGTGCCAGCAGCCCGATGGGGCGGGAAAAAAATGAGCAGTTCTTC. The chain employs TRBV7-9 and TRBJ2-1; D may be TRBD2 (6 bases). The V and J ends lost 5 bases and 7 bases respectively, with 18 bases between them. Germline CDR1 and CDR2: SEHNR and FQNEAQ (reference sequence). The CDR3 covers 15 residues.

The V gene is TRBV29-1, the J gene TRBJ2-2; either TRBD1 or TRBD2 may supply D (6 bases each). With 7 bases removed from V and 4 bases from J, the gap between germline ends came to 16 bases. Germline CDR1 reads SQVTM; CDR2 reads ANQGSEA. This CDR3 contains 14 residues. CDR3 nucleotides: TGCAGCGCTCACGGGGGCCGGAGCACCGGGGAGCTGTTTTTT. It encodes CSAHGGRSTGELFF.

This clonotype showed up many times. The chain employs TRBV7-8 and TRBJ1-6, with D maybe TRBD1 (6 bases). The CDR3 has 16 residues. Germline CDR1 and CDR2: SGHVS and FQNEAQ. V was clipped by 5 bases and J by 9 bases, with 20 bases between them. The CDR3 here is CASSLQSWQGSSPLHF. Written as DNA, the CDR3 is TGTGCCAGCAGCCTTCAGTCGTGGCAGGGGAGTTCACCCCTCCACTTT.

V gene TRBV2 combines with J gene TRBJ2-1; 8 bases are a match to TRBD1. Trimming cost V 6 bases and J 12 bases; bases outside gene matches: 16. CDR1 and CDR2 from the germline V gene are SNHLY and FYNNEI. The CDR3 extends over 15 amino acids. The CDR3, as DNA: TGTGCCAGCAGGGACTTTTCGACAGGGGTGGTGGGGCAGTTCTTC. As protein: CASRDFSTGVVGQFF.

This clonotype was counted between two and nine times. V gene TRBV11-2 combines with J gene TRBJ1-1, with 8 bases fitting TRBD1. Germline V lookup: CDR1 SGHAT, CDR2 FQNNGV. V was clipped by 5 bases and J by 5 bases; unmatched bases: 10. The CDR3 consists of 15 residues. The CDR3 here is CASSPGDRWRTEAFF. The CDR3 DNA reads TGTGCCAGCAGCCCCGGGGACAGGTGGAGGACTGAAGCTTTCTTT.

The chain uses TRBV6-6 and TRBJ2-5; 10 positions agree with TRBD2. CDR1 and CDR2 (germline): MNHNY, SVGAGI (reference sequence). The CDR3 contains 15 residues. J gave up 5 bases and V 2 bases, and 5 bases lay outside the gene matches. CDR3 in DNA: TGTGCCAGCAGTTACGGAGCGGGGGGGCAGGAGACCCAGTACTTC. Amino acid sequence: CASSYGAGGQETQYF.

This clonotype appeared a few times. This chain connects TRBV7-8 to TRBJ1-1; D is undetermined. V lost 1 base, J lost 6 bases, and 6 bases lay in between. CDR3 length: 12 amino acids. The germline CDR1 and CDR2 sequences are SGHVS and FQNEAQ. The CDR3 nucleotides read TGTGCCAGCAGCTTAGACAGCTCTGAAGCTTTCTTT. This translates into CASSLDSSEAFF.

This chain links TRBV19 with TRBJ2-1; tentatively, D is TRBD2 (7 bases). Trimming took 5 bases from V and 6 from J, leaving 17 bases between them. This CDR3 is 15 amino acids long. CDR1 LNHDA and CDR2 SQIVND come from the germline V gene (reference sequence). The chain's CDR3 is CASSLSGVGGNEQFF. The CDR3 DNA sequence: TGTGCCAGTAGTTTAAGCGGGGTAGGGGGCAATGAGCAGTTCTTC.

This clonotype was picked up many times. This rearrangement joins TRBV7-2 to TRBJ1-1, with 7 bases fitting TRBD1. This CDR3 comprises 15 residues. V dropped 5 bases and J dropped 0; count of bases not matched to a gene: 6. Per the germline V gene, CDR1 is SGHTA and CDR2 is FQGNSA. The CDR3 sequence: CASSPRDSMNTEAFF. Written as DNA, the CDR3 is TGTGCCAGCAGCCCTCGGGACAGCATGAACACTGAAGCTTTCTTT.

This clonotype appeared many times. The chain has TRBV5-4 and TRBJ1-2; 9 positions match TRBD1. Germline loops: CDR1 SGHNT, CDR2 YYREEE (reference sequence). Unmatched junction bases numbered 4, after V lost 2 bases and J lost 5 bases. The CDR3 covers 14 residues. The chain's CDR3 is CASSLQGARYGYTF. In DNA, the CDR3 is TGTGCCAGCAGCTTACAGGGGGCTCGGTATGGCTACACCTTC.

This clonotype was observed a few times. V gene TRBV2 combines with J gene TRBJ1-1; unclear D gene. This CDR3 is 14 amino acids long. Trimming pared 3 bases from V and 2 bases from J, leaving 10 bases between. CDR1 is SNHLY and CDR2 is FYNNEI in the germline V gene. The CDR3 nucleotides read TGTGCCAGCAGTGATTTTCGACTAAACACTGAAGCTTTCTTT. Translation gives CASSDFRLNTEAFF.

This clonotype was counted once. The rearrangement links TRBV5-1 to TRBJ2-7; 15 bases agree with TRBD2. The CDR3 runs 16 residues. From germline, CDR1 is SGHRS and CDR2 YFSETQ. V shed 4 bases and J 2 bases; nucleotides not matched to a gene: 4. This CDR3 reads CASSRGTSGGPYEQYF. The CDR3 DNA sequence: TGCGCCAGCAGCCGCGGGACTAGCGGGGGGCCCTACGAGCAGTACTTC.

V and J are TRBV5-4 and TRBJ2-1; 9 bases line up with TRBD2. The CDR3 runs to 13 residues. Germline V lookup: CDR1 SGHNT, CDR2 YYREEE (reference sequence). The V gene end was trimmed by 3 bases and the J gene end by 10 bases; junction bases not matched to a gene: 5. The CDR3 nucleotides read TGTGCCAGCAGCTGGGGACTAGCTGAGGAGCAGTTCTTC. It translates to CASSWGLAEEQFF.

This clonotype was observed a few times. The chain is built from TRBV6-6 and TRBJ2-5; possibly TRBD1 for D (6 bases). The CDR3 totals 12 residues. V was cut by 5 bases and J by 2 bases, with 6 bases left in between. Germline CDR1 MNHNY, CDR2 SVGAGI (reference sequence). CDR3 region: CASSQGQETQYF. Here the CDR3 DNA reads TGTGCCAGCAGTCAGGGGCAAGAGACCCAGTACTTC.

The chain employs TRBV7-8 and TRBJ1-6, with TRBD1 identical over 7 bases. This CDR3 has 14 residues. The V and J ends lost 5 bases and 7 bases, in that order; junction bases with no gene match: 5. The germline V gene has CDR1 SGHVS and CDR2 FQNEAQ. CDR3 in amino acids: CASSLTGKNSPLHF. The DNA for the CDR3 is TGTGCCAGCAGCCTGACAGGGAAGAATTCACCCCTCCACTTT.

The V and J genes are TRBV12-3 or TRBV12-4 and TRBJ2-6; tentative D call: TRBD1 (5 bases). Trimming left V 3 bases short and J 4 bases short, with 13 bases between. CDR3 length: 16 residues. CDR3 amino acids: CASSLMLGRGANVLTF. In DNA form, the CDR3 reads TGTGCCAGCAGTTTGATGTTGGGGCGAGGGGCCAACGTCCTGACTTTC.

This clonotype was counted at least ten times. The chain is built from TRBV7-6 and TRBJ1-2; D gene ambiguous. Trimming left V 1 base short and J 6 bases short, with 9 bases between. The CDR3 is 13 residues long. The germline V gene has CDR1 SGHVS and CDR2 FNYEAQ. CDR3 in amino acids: CASSLDFGDGYTF. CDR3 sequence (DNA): TGTGCCAGCAGCTTAGATTTCGGGGATGGCTACACCTTC.